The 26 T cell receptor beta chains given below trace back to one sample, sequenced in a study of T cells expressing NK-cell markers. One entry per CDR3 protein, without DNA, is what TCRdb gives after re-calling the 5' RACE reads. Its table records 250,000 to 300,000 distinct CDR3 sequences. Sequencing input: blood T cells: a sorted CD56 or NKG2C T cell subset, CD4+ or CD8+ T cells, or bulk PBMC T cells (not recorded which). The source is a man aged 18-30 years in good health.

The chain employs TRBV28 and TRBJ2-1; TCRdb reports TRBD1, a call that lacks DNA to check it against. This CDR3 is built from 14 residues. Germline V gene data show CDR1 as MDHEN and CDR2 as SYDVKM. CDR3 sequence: CASSGAGSHNEQFF.

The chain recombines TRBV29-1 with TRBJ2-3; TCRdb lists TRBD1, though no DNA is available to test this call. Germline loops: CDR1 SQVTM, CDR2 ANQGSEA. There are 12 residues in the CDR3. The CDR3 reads CSVNRDSDTQYF.

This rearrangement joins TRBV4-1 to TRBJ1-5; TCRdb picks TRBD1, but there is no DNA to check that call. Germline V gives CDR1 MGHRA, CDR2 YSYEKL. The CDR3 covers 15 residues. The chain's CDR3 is CASSQTGFGNQPQHF.

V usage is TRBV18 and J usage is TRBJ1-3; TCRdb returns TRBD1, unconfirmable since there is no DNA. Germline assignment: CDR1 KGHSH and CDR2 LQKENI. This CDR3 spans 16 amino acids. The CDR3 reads CASSREQPLSGNTIYF. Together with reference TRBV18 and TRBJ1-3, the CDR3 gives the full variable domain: NAGVMQNPRHLVRRRGQEARLRCSPMKGHSHVYWYRQLPEEGLKFMVYLQKENIIDESGMPKERFSAEFPKEGPSILRIQQVVRGDSAAYFCASSREQPLSGNTIYFGEGSWLTVV.

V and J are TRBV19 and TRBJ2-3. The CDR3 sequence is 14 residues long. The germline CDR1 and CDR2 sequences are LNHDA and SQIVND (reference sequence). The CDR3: CASSSGMSTDTQYF.

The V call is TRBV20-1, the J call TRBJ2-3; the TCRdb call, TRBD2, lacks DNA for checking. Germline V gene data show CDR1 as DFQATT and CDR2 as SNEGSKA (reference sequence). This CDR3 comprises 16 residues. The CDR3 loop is CSAPSRRETSTDTQYF.

CDR3 in amino acids: CASSDDLSLGGYEQYF. The V gene is TRBV7-2, the J gene TRBJ2-7; TCRdb returns TRBD1, unconfirmable since there is no DNA. Germline assignment: CDR1 SGHTA and CDR2 FQGNSA. The CDR3 consists of 16 residues.

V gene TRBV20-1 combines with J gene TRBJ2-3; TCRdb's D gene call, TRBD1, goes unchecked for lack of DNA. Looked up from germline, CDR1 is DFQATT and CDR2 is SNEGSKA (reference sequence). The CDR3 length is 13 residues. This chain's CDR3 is CSAVDRSADTQYF.

CDR3 in amino acids: CASSPPSSGLVNEQFF. V usage is TRBV18 and J usage is TRBJ2-1; TCRdb outputs TRBD2, but without DNA this stays unchecked. Germline CDR1 KGHSH, CDR2 LQKENI. CDR3 size: 16 residues.

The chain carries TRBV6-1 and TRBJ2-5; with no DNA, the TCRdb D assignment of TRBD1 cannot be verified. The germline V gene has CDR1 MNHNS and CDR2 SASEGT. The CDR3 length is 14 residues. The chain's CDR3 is CASSDPGNRGTQYF.

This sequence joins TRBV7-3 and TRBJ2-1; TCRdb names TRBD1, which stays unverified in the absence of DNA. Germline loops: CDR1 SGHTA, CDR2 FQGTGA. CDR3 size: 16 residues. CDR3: CASSSTGTGGNNEQFF.

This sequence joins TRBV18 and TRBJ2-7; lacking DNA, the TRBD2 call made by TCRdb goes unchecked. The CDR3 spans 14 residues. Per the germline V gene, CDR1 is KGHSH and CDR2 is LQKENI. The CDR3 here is CASSPRAGPYEQYF.

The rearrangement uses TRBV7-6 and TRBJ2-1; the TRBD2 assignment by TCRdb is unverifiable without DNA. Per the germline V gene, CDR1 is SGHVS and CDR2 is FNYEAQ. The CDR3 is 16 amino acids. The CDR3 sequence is CASSRELAGLNNEQFF.

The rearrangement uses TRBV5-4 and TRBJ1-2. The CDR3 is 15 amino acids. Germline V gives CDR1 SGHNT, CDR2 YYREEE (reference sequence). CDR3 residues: CASSLGQDTNYGYTF.

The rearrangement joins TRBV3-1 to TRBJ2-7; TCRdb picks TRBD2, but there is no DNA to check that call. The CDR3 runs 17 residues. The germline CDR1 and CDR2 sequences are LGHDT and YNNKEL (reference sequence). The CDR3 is CASSQDRGAGQNYEQYF.

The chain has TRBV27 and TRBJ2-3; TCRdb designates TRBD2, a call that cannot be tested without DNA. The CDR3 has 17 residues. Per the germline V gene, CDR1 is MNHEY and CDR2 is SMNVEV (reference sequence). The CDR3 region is CASSLSLMGGPSDTQYF.

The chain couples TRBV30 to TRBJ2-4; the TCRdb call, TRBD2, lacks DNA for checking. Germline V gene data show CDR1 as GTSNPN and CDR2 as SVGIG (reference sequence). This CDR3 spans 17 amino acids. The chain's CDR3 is CAWMSAGVGRGKNIQYF.

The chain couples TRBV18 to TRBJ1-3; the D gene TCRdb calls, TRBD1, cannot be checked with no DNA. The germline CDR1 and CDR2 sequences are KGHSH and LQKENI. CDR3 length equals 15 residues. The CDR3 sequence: CASSPPGTGTNTIYF.

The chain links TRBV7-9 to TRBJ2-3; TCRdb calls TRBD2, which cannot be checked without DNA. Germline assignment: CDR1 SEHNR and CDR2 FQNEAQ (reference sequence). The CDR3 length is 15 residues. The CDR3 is CASRRGTHGTDTQYF.

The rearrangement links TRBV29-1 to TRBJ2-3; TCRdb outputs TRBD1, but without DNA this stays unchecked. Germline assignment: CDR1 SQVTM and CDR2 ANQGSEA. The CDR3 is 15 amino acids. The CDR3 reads CSVEDSDSTFDTQYF.

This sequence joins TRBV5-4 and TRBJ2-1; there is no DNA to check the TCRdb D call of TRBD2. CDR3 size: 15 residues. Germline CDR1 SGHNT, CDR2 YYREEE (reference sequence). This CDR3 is CASSLSGLGYNEQFF.

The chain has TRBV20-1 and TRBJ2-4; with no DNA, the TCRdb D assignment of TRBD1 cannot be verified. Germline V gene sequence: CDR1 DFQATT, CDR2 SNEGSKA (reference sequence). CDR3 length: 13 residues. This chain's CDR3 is CRIDRAGKNIQYF.

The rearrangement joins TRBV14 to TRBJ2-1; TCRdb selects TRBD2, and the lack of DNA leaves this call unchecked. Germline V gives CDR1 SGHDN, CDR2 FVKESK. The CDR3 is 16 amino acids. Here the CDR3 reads CASSQDSLAGEYEQFF.

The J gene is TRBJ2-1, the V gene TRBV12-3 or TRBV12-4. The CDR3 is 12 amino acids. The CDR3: CASSLRRNEQFF.

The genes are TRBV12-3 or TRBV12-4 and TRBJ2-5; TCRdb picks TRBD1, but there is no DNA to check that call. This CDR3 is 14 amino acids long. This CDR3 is CASSSRDYQETQYF.

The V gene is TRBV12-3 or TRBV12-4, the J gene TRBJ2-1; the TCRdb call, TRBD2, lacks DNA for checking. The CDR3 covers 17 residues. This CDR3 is CASSPPPVTSGTDEQFF.